This entry lists 27 T cell receptor beta chains sequenced from one sample in a study of blood T cell repertoires in COVID-19. Generated by immunoSEQ multiplex PCR, the TCRdb table keeps only in-frame clones and is missing some. The profile shows around 220,000 clones, roughly 80% of them singletons. The sequencing sample was made of peripheral blood. These receptors came from a woman of 80 years or more with acute or convalescent COVID-19.

This clone was seen once. The chain uses TRBV9 and TRBJ2-1; TRBD2 matches at 8 bases. V shed 1 base and J 9 bases; nucleotides not matched to a gene: 3. The CDR3 loop spans 13 amino acids. Germline V gives CDR1 SGDLS, CDR2 YYNGEE. For the CDR3, the DNA is TGTGCCAGCAGCGTAAGTACTAGCGGTGAGCAGTTCTTC. It yields the protein CASSVSTSGEQFF.

This chain links TRBV29-1 with TRBJ1-1, with D unclear. The ends were cut back, 6 bases at V and 4 bases at J, with 15 bases in the middle. CDR1 is SQVTM, CDR2 ANQGSEA, per germline. The CDR3 spans 13 residues. CDR3 in amino acids: CSVAYSGGTEAFF. As DNA, the CDR3 is TGCAGCGTCGCGTACTCCGGCGGCACTGAAGCTTTCTTT.

This chain links TRBV6-5 with TRBJ2-7, with TRBD1 identical over 7 bases. Germline values: CDR1 MNHEY, CDR2 SVGAGI. CDR3 length: 12 amino acids. Trimming removed 7 bases from V and 3 bases from J; junction bases left unmatched: 3. CDR3 region: CASTGQVYEQYF. CDR3 bases: TGTGCCAGCACCGGACAGGTCTACGAGCAGTACTTC.

The V and J genes are TRBV24-1 and TRBJ2-7; 9 nucleotides align to TRBD1. CDR1 is KGHDR, CDR2 SFDVKD, per germline. V was pared by 4 bases and J by 4 bases, with 7 bases of the junction left unmatched. This CDR3 region has 15 residues. The CDR3 region has the DNA TGTGCCACCAGTGACGACAGGACAGGGGTTTACGAGCAGTACTTC. Its translation: CATSDDRTGVYEQYF.

V is TRBV7-2 and J is TRBJ1-2, with 8 positions matching TRBD1. V was clipped by 3 bases and J by 4 bases; unmatched bases: 4. Germline assignment: CDR1 SGHTA and CDR2 FQGNSA. The CDR3 is made up of 14 amino acids. The chain's CDR3 is CASSFTQGAYGYTF. The CDR3 bases are TGTGCCAGCAGCTTCACCCAGGGGGCCTATGGCTACACCTTC.

The chain is built from TRBV11-3 and TRBJ1-1; no clear D gene. Trimming took off 5 bases at V and 1 base at J, with 17 bases between the two ends. CDR3 size: 16 residues. Looked up from germline, CDR1 is SGHNT and CDR2 is YENEEA. CDR3 sequence: CASSPTPRGENTEAFF. As DNA, the CDR3 is TGTGCCAGCAGCCCAACCCCTCGGGGAGAGAACACTGAAGCTTTCTTT.

The V call is TRBV3-1 (or the pseudogene TRBV3-2), the J call TRBJ2-3, with 10 positions matching TRBD1. The CDR3 sequence is 15 residues long. CDR1 and CDR2 from the germline V gene are LGHDT and YNNKEL (reference sequence). Germline trimming cut 6 bases from V and 3 bases from J; bases unmatched to any gene: 6. In DNA, the CDR3 is TGTGCCAGCAGGCGACAGGGGGCCTTGACAGATACGCAGTATTTT. Protein: CASRRQGALTDTQYF.

This clone was seen only once. Here the CDR3 DNA reads TGTGCCAGCAGTGTATCAGGGGGAGAGACCCAGTACTTC. Translating gives CASSVSGGETQYF. The V gene is TRBV25-1, the J gene TRBJ2-5; TRBD1 matches at 7 bases. Looked up from germline, CDR1 is MGHDK and CDR2 is SYGVNS. Trimming cost V 4 bases and J 4 bases; bases outside gene matches: 3. The CDR3 extends over 13 amino acids.

The rearrangement joins TRBV19 to TRBJ1-1; D unclear. This CDR3 has 14 residues. V was clipped by 6 bases and J by 0 bases, with 11 bases between them. The V gene's germline CDR1 is LNHDA and CDR2 SQIVND (reference sequence). The CDR3 nucleotides are TGTGCCAGTAGCCCAACCAGAATGAACACTGAAGCTTTCTTT. Protein product: CASSPTRMNTEAFF.

The chain employs TRBV5-1 and TRBJ1-4, with 7 nucleotides matching TRBD1. With V trimmed by 5 bases and J by 5 bases, 9 bases remained unmatched. CDR3 length: 15 residues. Germline V gene lookup returns CDR1 SGHRS and CDR2 YFSETQ. In nucleotides, the CDR3 is TGCGCCAGCAGTGGACCCGGGACAGCGAATGAAAAACTGTTTTTT. Amino acids: CASSGPGTANEKLFF.

This rearrangement joins TRBV7-3 to TRBJ1-2, with D uncertain. Germline lookup yields CDR1 SGHTA and CDR2 FQGTGA. The CDR3 spans 16 residues. V was pared by 3 bases and J by 3 bases, with 17 bases between. CDR3 in DNA: TGTGCCAGCAGCTTCTCCCCGGGAGGAGGACACTATGGCTACACCTTC. Its protein is CASSFSPGGGHYGYTF.

This clone was found a few times. The rearrangement joins TRBV19 to TRBJ2-1; TRBD2 aligns across 8 bases. CDR3 size: 14 residues. The V gene's germline CDR1 is LNHDA and CDR2 SQIVND (reference sequence). Trimming at V came to 10 bases and at J to 8 bases, leaving 13 bases not matched to a gene. The CDR3 nucleotides read TGTGCCACATACACGGGAGGGCCTATGGATGAGCAGTTCTTC. It encodes CATYTGGPMDEQFF.

The chain is built from TRBV3-1 (or the pseudogene TRBV3-2) and TRBJ2-5, with 8 bases matching TRBD1. The CDR3 is 14 amino acids. Germline V gene sequence: CDR1 LGHDT, CDR2 YNNKEL (reference sequence). With V trimmed by 3 bases and J by 4 bases, 4 bases remained unmatched. CDR3 in DNA: TGTGCCAGCAGCCACCCGACAGGGGCAGAGACCCAGTACTTC. This encodes CASSHPTGAETQYF.

The chain couples TRBV27 to TRBJ2-1; 7 bases are a match to TRBD1. Germline CDR1 MNHEY, CDR2 SMNVEV (reference sequence). The CDR3 is 16 amino acids. After removal of 4 bases from V and 6 bases from J, the junction contained 12 bases not matched to a gene. CDR3 in amino acids: CASSSLTGWDSNEQFF. CDR3 nucleotide sequence: TGTGCCAGCAGTTCCCTGACAGGGTGGGATTCCAATGAGCAGTTCTTC.

This clone was observed a single time. The chain joins TRBV9 to TRBJ2-3, with a tentative D call TRBD2 (5 bases). There are 16 residues in the CDR3. The germline CDR1 and CDR2 sequences are SGDLS and YYNGEE. V was trimmed by 0 bases and J by 2 bases, leaving 13 bases between them. This CDR3 reads CASSVGPGIPTDTQYF. As DNA, the CDR3 is TGTGCCAGCAGCGTAGGCCCGGGGATCCCCACAGATACGCAGTATTTT.

V is TRBV6-1 and J is TRBJ1-3; D unresolved. The CDR3 runs to 16 residues. In germline, CDR1 is MNHNS, CDR2 SASEGT. Trimming shortened V by 2 bases and J by 3 bases, and 14 bases separated the two germline ends. The CDR3: CASSENWGDGGNTIYF. The CDR3 region has the DNA TGTGCCAGCAGTGAAAATTGGGGAGACGGTGGAAACACCATATATTTT.

This chain links TRBV10-3 with TRBJ2-2; the D gene is possibly TRBD2 (6 bases). Trimming pared 6 bases from V and 2 bases from J, leaving 13 bases between. CDR1 is ENHRY, CDR2 SYGVKD, per germline. The CDR3 covers 15 residues. CDR3 DNA: TGTGCCATCAGGGCCGGGACTTCTAACACCGGGGAGCTGTTTTTT. This codes for CAIRAGTSNTGELFF.

This clone was seen only once. The chain uses TRBV19 and TRBJ2-3; 8 bases match TRBD2. Germline CDR1 and CDR2: LNHDA and SQIVND (reference sequence). V lost 1 base, J lost 0 bases, and 3 bases stayed unmatched. This CDR3 comprises 16 residues. CDR3: CASSIGLAGSTDTQYF. As DNA, the CDR3 is TGTGCCAGTAGTATAGGGCTAGCGGGTAGCACAGATACGCAGTATTTT. Supplemented by reference TRBV19 and TRBJ2-3, the full variable domain reads DGGITQSPKYLFRKEGQNVTLSCEQNLNHDAMYWYRQDPGQGLRLIYYSQIVNDFQKGDIAEGYSVSREKKESFPLTVTSAQKNPTAFYLCASSIGLAGSTDTQYFGPGTRLTVL.

A single count supports this clone. This sequence joins TRBV29-1 and TRBJ2-7, with D possibly being TRBD2 (5 bases). CDR3 size: 11 residues. CDR1 and CDR2 from the germline V gene are SQVTM and ANQGSEA. The V and J ends lost 7 bases and 10 bases respectively, with 17 bases between them. The CDR3 protein is CSAEGGTKQYF. The CDR3 DNA reads TGCAGCGCCGAAGGAGGAACAAAACAGTACTTC.

The chain has TRBV7-9 and TRBJ1-1; D is unclear. Trimming took 2 bases from V and 1 from J, leaving 14 bases between them. The CDR3 runs to 16 residues. Germline V gives CDR1 SEHNR, CDR2 FQNEAQ (reference sequence). The CDR3 nucleotides are TGTGCCAGCAGCTTAACGGGATGGTCCCCGAACACTGAAGCTTTCTTT. Translation: CASSLTGWSPNTEAFF.

V usage is TRBV7-2 and J usage is TRBJ2-7; TRBD1 might be the D (7 bases). The length of the CDR3 is 15 residues. Germline V CDR1 and CDR2: SGHTA, FQGNSA. Deletions cut 5 bases from V and 1 base from J, with 15 bases between. The CDR3 nucleotides are TGTGCCAGCAGCCTGGGGGGACAGAAATCCTACGAGCAGTACTTC. Its translation is CASSLGGQKSYEQYF.

This chain joins TRBV7-2 and TRBJ2-7; 8 bases agree with TRBD2. The CDR3 runs to 14 residues. In germline, CDR1 is SGHTA, CDR2 FQGNSA. With V trimmed by 6 bases and J by 7 bases, 11 bases remained unmatched. CDR3 nucleotide sequence: TGTGCCAGCAGACCAGCGGGGGCGCTTAGGGAGCAGTACTTC. Its translation: CASRPAGALREQYF. The full variable domain, its missing parts supplied by reference TRBV7-2 and TRBJ2-7, is GAGVSQSPSNKVTEKGKDVELRCDPISGHTALYWYRQSLGQGLEFLIYFQGNSAPDKSGLPSDRFSAERTGGSVSTLTIQRTQQEDSAVYLCASRPAGALREQYFGPGTRLTVT.

The chain carries TRBV5-1 and TRBJ2-2, with 9 bases lining up with TRBD1. The junction had 2 bases not matched to a gene; V was cut back by 1 base and J by 1 base. Germline CDR1 is SGHRS and CDR2 is YFSETQ. The CDR3 has 16 amino acids. CDR3: CASSLLGQGNTGELFF. Written as DNA, the CDR3 is TGCGCCAGCAGCTTGTTGGGACAGGGGAACACCGGGGAGCTGTTTTTT.

The CDR3 DNA follows: TGTGCCAGCAGTTTATCCTCTGGGCGCGATGAAAAACTGTTTTTT. As protein: CASSLSSGRDEKLFF. The gene calls are TRBV28 and TRBJ1-4; D is ambiguous. The V end lost 1 base, the J end lost 6 bases, and 12 bases lay between the germline ends. The CDR3 runs 15 residues. CDR1 is MDHEN, CDR2 SYDVKM, per germline.

J is TRBJ1-6 and V is TRBV28, with D possibly being TRBD1 (5 bases). Per the germline V gene, CDR1 is MDHEN and CDR2 is SYDVKM. The CDR3 contains 16 residues. Trimming left V 6 bases short and J 4 bases short, with 16 bases between. The CDR3: CASRLTAAGYNSPLHF. CDR3 nucleotides: TGTGCCAGCAGATTGACGGCCGCAGGGTATAATTCACCCCTCCACTTT.

This clone was recorded once. This chain links TRBV29-1 with TRBJ2-3; 8 positions agree with TRBD2. The CDR3 extends over 16 amino acids. CDR1 is SQVTM, CDR2 ANQGSEA, per germline. Trimming took 0 bases from V and 0 from J; bases not matched to a gene: 5. CDR3 nucleotide sequence: TGCAGCGTTGAAGAGGTTAGCGGGGCTAGCACAGATACGCAGTATTTT. It yields the protein CSVEEVSGASTDTQYF.

This clone has just a few counts. The genes are TRBV4-1 and TRBJ2-5; tentative D call: TRBD2 (5 bases). The V gene lost 1 base and the J gene lost 5 bases, with 20 bases spanning the gap. Per the germline V gene, CDR1 is MGHRA and CDR2 is YSYEKL. This CDR3 spans 17 amino acids. CDR3 sequence (DNA): TGCGCCAGCAGCCAAGTAGGAAGCTTCGGGGAAAGGGAGACCCAGTACTTC. Translated: CASSQVGSFGERETQYF.